Sequencing of this T cell receptor beta chain was carried out in a study of T cells expressing NK-cell markers. Beta-chain TCR cDNA was generated via 5'RACE template switching with UMIs. TCRdb derives one entry per CDR3 protein from the 5' RACE reads, leaving out DNA. This listing includes approximately 420,000 distinct CDR3 sequences. This TCR came from a woman aged 50 to 60 in good health. Sequencing input: blood T cells: a sorted CD56 or NKG2C T cell subset, CD4+ or CD8+ T cells, or bulk PBMC T cells (not recorded which).

The CDR3 sequence is CSVETVRYTGELFF. The chain recombines TRBV29-1 with TRBJ2-2. CDR3 length: 14 residues. Germline-derived CDR1 and CDR2 are SQVTM and ANQGSEA.